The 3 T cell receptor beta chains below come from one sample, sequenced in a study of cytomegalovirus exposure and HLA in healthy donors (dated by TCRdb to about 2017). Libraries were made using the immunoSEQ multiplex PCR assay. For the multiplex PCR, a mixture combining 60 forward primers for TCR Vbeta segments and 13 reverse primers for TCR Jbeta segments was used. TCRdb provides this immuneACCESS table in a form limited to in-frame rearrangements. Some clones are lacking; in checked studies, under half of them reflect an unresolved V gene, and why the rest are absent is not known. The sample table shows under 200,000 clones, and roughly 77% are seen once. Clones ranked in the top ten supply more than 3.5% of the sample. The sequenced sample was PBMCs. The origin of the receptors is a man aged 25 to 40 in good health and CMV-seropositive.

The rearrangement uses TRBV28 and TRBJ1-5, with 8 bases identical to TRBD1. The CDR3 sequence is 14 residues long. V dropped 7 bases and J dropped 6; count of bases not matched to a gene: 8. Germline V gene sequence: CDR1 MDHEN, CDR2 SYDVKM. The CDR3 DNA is TGTGCCAGCACTCCAGGGGGCGCAGGTCAGCCCCAGCATTTT. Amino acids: CASTPGGAGQPQHF.

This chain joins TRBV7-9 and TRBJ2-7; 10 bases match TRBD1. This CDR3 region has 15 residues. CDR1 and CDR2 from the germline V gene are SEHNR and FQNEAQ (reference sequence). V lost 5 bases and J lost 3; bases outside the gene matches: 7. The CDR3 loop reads CASSIPGTGDYEQYF. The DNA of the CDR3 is TGTGCCAGCAGCATACCCGGGACAGGGGACTACGAGCAGTACTTC.

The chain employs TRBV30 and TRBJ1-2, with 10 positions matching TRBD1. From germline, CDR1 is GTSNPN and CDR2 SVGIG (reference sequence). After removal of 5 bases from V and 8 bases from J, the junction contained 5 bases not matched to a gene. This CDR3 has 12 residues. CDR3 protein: CAWDRGRVGYTF. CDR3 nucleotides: TGTGCCTGGGACAGGGGGCGGGTCGGCTACACCTTC.